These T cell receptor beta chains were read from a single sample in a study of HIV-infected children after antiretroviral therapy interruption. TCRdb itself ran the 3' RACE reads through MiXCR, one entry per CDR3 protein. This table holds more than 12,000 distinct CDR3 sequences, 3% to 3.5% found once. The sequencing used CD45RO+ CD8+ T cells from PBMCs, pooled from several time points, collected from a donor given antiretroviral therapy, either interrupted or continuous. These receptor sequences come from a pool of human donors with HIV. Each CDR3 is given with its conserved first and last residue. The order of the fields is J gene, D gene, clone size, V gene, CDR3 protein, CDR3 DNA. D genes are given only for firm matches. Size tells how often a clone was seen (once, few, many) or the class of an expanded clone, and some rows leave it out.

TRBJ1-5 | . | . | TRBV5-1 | CASSLEPGGQPQHF | TGCGCCAGCAGCTTGGAGCCGGGGGGCCAGCCCCAGCATTTT
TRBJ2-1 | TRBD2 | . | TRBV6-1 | CASSVTSGGQNEQFF | TGTGCCAGCAGCGTAACTAGCGGGGGTCAGAATGAGCAGTTCTTC
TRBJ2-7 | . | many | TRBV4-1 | CASSQVRGTSYEQYF | TGCGCCAGCAGCCAAGTCCGAGGAACCTCCTACGAGCAGTACTTC
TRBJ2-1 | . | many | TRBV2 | CASPSEGKIYNEQFF | TGTGCCAGCCCCAGTGAGGGCAAAATTTACAATGAGCAGTTCTTC
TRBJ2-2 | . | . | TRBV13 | CASSPRAESNTGELFF | TGTGCCAGCAGCCCGCGGGCAGAATCGAACACCGGGGAGCTGTTTTTT
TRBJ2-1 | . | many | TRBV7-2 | CASSLWGGPSNEQFF | TGTGCCAGCAGCTTGTGGGGGGGCCCGTCCAATGAGCAGTTCTTC
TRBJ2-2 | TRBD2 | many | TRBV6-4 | CASSEAGAGELFF | TGTGCCAGCAGTGAAGCGGGGGCCGGGGAGCTGTTTTTT
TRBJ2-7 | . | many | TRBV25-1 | CASSTYEQYF | TGTGCCAGCAGTACCTACGAGCAGTACTTC
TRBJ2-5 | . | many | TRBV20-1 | CSASVRGVQETQYF | TGCAGTGCTAGTGTAAGGGGGGTACAAGAGACCCAGTACTTC
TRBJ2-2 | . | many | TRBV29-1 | CSVDSPNTGELFF | TGCAGCGTAGACAGCCCAAACACCGGGGAGCTGTTTTTT
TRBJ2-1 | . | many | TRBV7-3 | CASSPPIEQFF | TGTGCCAGCAGCCCCCCCATTGAGCAGTTCTTC
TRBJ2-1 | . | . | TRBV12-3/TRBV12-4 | CASSFFSGAEQFF | TGTGCCAGCAGTTTCTTTTCCGGGGCCGAGCAGTTCTTC
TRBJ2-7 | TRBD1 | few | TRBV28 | CASSLSRRDRGFFLRTYEQYF | TGTGCCAGCAGTTTATCCCGCCGGGACAGGGGTTTCTTTTTGCGGACCTACGAGCAGTACTTC
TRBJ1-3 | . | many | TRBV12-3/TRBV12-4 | CASSDQQSSGNTIYF | TGTGCCAGCAGTGACCAGCAGAGCTCTGGAAACACCATATATTTT
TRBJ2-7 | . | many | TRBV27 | CATGRAPHEQYF | TGTGCCACCGGACGAGCGCCCCACGAGCAGTACTTC
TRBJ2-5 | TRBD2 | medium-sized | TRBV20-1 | CSARDQSGGGQETQYF | TGCAGTGCTAGAGATCAGAGCGGGGGGGGGCAAGAGACCCAGTACTTC
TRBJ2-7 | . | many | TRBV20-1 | CSARMNGHFSYEQYF | TGCAGTGCTAGGATGAATGGACATTTCTCCTACGAGCAGTACTTC
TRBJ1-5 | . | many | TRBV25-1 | CASSDQRASQPQHF | TGTGCCAGCAGTGACCAACGCGCGAGTCAGCCCCAGCATTTT
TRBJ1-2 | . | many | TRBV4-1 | CASSFRTSNYGYTF | TGCGCCAGCAGCTTCAGGACCTCTAACTATGGCTACACCTTC
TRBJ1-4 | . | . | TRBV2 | CATGEGNNEKLFF | TGTGCCACCGGCGAAGGGAATAATGAAAAACTGTTTTTT
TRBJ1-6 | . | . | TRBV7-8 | CASSLASGEGKITPHF | TGTGCCAGCAGCTTAGCCTCCGGGGAGGGAAAGATCACCCCTCACTTT
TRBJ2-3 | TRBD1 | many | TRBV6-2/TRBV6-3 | CASSLLGTRQGAEDTQYF | TGTGCCAGCAGTCTATTGGGGACGAGACAGGGGGCGGAAGATACGCAGTATTTT
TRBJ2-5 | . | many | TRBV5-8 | CASSFGVTQETQYF | TGTGCCAGCAGCTTCGGGGTCACACAAGAGACCCAGTACTTC
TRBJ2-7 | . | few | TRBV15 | CATSRNEDEQYFGPGTRLTDEQYF | .
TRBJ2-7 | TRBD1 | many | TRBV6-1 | CASSESDRVYEQYF | TGTGCCAGCAGTGAATCTGACAGGGTCTACGAGCAGTACTTC
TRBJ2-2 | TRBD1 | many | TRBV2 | CATWDRGGTGELFF | TGTGCCACCTGGGACAGGGGAGGGACCGGGGAGCTGTTTTTT
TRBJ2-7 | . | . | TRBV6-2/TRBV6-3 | CASSYGTNSYEQYF | TGTGCCAGCAGTTACGGGACAAACTCCTACGAGCAGTACTTC
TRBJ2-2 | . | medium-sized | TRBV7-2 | CASSFLTTGELFF | TGTGCCAGCAGCTTCCTTACTACCGGGGAGCTGTTTTTT
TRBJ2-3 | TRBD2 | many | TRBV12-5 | CASGQGTITDTQYF | TGTGCTAGTGGCCAAGGGACTATCACAGATACGCAGTATTTT
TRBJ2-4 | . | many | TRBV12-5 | CASGSLVVKNIQYF | TGTGCTAGTGGTTCCCTTGTGGTCAAAAACATTCAGTACTTC
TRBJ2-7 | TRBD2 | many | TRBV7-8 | CASSLSPWGGTEQYF | TGTGCCAGCAGCTTAAGCCCGTGGGGAGGGACCGAGCAGTACTTC
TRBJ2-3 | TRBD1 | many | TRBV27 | CASGDRATGGGTQYF | TGTGCCAGCGGGGACCGGGCCACAGGGGGAGGTACGCAGTATTTT
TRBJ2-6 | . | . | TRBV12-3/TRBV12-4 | CASSSGRSGANVLTF | TGTGCCAGCAGCTCGGGGCGCTCTGGGGCCAACGTCCTGACTTTC
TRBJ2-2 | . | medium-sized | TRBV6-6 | CASSYYTGGWVDTGELFF | TGTGCCAGCAGTTACTACACCGGGGGTTGGGTAGACACCGGGGAGCTGTTTTTT
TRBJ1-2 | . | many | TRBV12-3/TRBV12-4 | CASSRPGERYGYTF | TGTGCCAGCAGTCGGCCGGGGGAGCGTTATGGCTACACCTTC
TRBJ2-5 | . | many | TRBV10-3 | CAIRSWGQETQYF | TGTGCCATCCGTAGTTGGGGCCAAGAGACCCAGTACTTC
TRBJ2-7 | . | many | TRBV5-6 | CASSKAGRGYEQYF | TGTGCCAGCAGCAAGGCTGGGCGCGGGTACGAGCAGTACTTC
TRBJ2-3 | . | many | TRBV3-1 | CASSQIGGIPDTQYF | TGTGCCAGCAGCCAAATCGGCGGAATTCCAGATACGCAGTATTTT
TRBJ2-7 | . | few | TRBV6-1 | CASSATGKSHEQYF | TGTGCCAGCAGTGCCACAGGGAAATCGCACGAGCAGTACTTC
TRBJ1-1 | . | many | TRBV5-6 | CASSLTGRFKLNTEAFF | TGTGCCAGCAGCTTGACGGGTCGGTTCAAGTTGAACACTGAAGCTTTCTTT
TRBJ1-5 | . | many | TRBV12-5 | CASGLGSNQPQHF | TGTGCTAGTGGTTTGGGTAGCAATCAGCCCCAGCATTTT
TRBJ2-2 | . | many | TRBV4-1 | CASSAGLWAGELFF | TGCGCCAGCAGCGCCGGACTTTGGGCCGGGGAGCTGTTTTTT
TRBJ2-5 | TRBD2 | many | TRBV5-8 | CASSPGLAGLQETQYF | TGTGCCAGCAGCCCGGGACTAGCGGGACTCCAAGAGACCCAGTACTTC
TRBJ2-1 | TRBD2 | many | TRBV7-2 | CASSSSGGYNEQFF | TGTGCCAGCAGCTCTAGCGGGGGATACAATGAGCAGTTCTTC
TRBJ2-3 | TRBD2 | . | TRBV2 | CASIGLAGDTQYF | TGTGCCAGCATCGGACTAGCGGGGGATACGCAGTATTTT
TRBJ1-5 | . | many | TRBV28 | CASSFPTGDTFYSNQPQHF | TGTGCCAGCAGTTTCCCGACAGGAGATACCTTTTATAGCAATCAGCCCCAGCATTTT
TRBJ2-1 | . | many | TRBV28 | CASSKMGQPYNEQFF | TGTGCCAGCAGTAAGATGGGACAACCCTACAATGAGCAGTTCTTC
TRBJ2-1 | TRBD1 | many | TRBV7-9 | CASSRDRGANEQFF | TGTGCCAGCAGCCGGGACAGGGGAGCAAATGAGCAGTTCTTC
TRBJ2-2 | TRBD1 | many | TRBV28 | CASSSGQGDTGELFF | TGTGCCAGCAGTTCCGGACAGGGCGACACCGGGGAGCTGTTTTTT
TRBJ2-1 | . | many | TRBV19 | CASSASRGFNEQFF | TGTGCCAGTAGTGCCTCCCGGGGATTCAATGAGCAGTTCTTC
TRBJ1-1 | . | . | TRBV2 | CAVTPREMNTEAFF | TGTGCCGTAACCCCCCGGGAAATGAACACTGAAGCTTTCTTT
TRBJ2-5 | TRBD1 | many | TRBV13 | CASSSNPGQGKETQYF | TGTGCCAGCAGCTCAAACCCGGGACAGGGGAAAGAGACCCAGTACTTC
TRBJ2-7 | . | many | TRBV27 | CASSPFPDTNPYEQYF | TGTGCCAGCAGTCCTTTCCCGGACACAAATCCCTACGAGCAGTACTTC
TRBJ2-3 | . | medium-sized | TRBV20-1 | CSAQLEVLADTQYF | TGCAGTGCCCAGCTAGAGGTCCTAGCTGATACGCAGTATTTT
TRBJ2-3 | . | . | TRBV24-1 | CATSDRATDTQYF | TGTGCCACCAGTGACAGAGCAACAGATACGCAGTATTTT
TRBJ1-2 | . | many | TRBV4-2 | CASSQADEGYTF | TGTGCCAGCAGCCAAGCGGACGAAGGCTACACCTTC
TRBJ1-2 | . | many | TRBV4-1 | CASSPDDYGYTF | TGCGCCAGCAGCCCAGACGATTATGGCTACACCTTC
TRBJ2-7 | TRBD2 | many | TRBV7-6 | CASSSPGLAGGEQYF | TGTGCCAGCAGCTCGCCGGGACTAGCGGGAGGCGAGCAGTACTTC
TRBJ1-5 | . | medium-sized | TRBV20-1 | CSARNLKVGQPQHF | TGCAGTGCTAGAAACCTCAAAGTCGGTCAGCCCCAGCATTTT